The 15 T cell receptor beta chains below were found in one sample sequenced in a study of blood T cells in healthy people across ages. The authors ran a second PCR of about 6 to 12 cycles using a sample-barcoded 5' primer and a J-beta primer mix. TCRdb called the 5' RACE reads again in MiXCR, with one record for every CDR3 protein. The sample has over a million distinct CDR3 sequences, 35% to 45% seen once. Sample: blood. The receptors come from a woman between 18 and 29 years old in good health.

This clonotype is a singleton in its sample. V usage is TRBV10-3 and J usage is TRBJ2-1, with D perhaps TRBD2 (6 bases). The J call is in doubt because the DNA end fits TRBJ2-7 better. CDR3 size: 18 residues. Germline V lookup: CDR1 ENHRY, CDR2 SYGVKD. This chain's CDR3 is CAIRSSGITGSSYNEQYF. The CDR3, as DNA: TGTGCCATCAGGAGTAGCGGCATAACCGGTTCCTCCTACAATGAGCAGTACTTC.

The chain is built from TRBV29-1 and TRBJ2-5, with D perhaps given as TRBD1 or TRBD2 (7 bases each). Trimming took off 2 bases at V and 2 bases at J, with 21 bases between the two ends. The length of the CDR3 is 17 residues. Germline V gives CDR1 SQVTM, CDR2 ANQGSEA. This chain's CDR3 is CSVELGFYRGGQETQYF. The DNA of the CDR3 is TGCAGCGTTGAACTTGGGTTCTACAGGGGAGGGCAAGAGACCCAGTACTTC. Full variable domain (missing parts from reference TRBV29-1 and TRBJ2-5): SAVISQKPSRDICQRGTSLTIQCQVDSQVTMMFWYRQQPGQSLTLIATANQGSEATYESGFVIDKFPISRPNLTFSTLTVSNMSPEDSSIYLCSVELGFYRGGQETQYFGPGTRLLVL.

This clonotype has a single count. The rearrangement links TRBV27 to TRBJ2-7; D is ambiguous. This CDR3 has 15 residues. V was trimmed by 7 bases and J by 0 bases, leaving 16 bases between them. CDR1 is MNHEY and CDR2 is SMNVEV in the germline V gene (reference sequence). The CDR3 here is CASTRTGQSSYEQYF. The CDR3 bases are TGTGCCAGCACCCGGACGGGCCAGAGCTCCTACGAGCAGTACTTC.

This clonotype has more than one count but fewer than ten. The chain recombines TRBV7-9 with TRBJ2-7; 9 nucleotides line up with TRBD1. Germline trimming cut 5 bases from V and 6 bases from J; bases unmatched to any gene: 11. From germline, CDR1 is SEHNR and CDR2 FQNEAQ (reference sequence). There are 15 residues in the CDR3. The CDR3 nucleotides are TGTGCCAGCAGCGTAAGCGGGACAGGGATTCGCGAGCAGTACTTC. Its protein is CASSVSGTGIREQYF.

CDR3 DNA: TGTGCCAGCAGTTACGGGGCAGGTAGCGAGCAGTACTTC. Encoded protein: CASSYGAGSEQYF. The chain links TRBV6-2 or TRBV6-3 to TRBJ2-7; possibly TRBD1 for D (5 bases). The CDR3 consists of 13 residues. The V gene lost 2 bases and the J gene lost 6 bases, with 11 bases spanning the gap. Germline assignment: CDR1 MNHEY and CDR2 SVGEGT.

This clonotype was found a few times. The chain carries TRBV6-1 and TRBJ2-7; D might be TRBD2 (5 bases). The germline V gene encodes CDR1 MNHNS and CDR2 SASEGT. The germline V and J ends were trimmed by 3 bases and 2 bases, with 14 bases remaining between them. The CDR3 totals 15 residues. As DNA, the CDR3 is TGTGCCAGCAGTGAGAGCAGCGGACCCCCCTACGAGCAGTACTTC. Amino acid sequence: CASSESSGPPYEQYF.

This clonotype was recorded a few times. The chain recombines TRBV27 with TRBJ2-1; D ambiguous. Trimming left V 1 base short and J 6 bases short, with 7 bases between. The CDR3 contains 13 residues. Germline values: CDR1 MNHEY, CDR2 SMNVEV (reference sequence). The CDR3 is CASSLYSGNEQFF. CDR3 in DNA: TGTGCCAGCAGTTTATATTCGGGCAATGAGCAGTTCTTC.

This chain joins TRBV7-6 and TRBJ2-5, with D possibly TRBD2 on 5 matching bases. Trimming left V 1 base short and J 5 bases short, with 14 bases between. This CDR3 comprises 15 residues. Germline CDR1 and CDR2: SGHVS and FNYEAQ. CDR3 in DNA: TGTGCCAGCAGCTTAGTGGCGGATAGCGTCGAGACCCAGTACTTC. Amino acid sequence: CASSLVADSVETQYF.

The V and J genes are TRBV5-1 and TRBJ2-3; D may match TRBD1 or TRBD2 (5 bases each). This CDR3 is built from 16 residues. Per the germline V gene, CDR1 is SGHRS and CDR2 is YFSETQ. V was pared by 0 bases and J by 0 bases, with 11 bases between. This CDR3 is CASSLGDQTSTDTQYF. The CDR3 DNA sequence: TGCGCCAGCAGCTTGGGGGACCAAACTAGCACAGATACGCAGTATTTT.

The genes are TRBV6-5 and TRBJ2-5; 7 bases line up with TRBD1. J gave up 1 base and V 7 bases, and 6 bases lay outside the gene matches. There are 14 residues in the CDR3. CDR1 is MNHEY, CDR2 SVGAGI, per germline. This chain's CDR3 is CASKTGVGQETQYF. Written as DNA, the CDR3 is TGTGCCAGCAAAACAGGGGTGGGCCAAGAGACCCAGTACTTC.

CDR3 in amino acids: CAIRAVGLTYNEQYF. CDR3 bases: TGTGCCATCAGGGCAGTGGGACTGACCTACAATGAGCAGTACTTC. V and J are TRBV10-3 and TRBJ2-1; TRBD2 might be the D (6 bases). The end of the DNA fits TRBJ2-7 better, so the J call may be wrong. This CDR3 region has 15 residues. Looked up from germline, CDR1 is ENHRY and CDR2 is SYGVKD.

The chain has TRBV6-5 and TRBJ1-5, with D perhaps TRBD1 (5 bases). Germline CDR1 is MNHEY and CDR2 is SVGAGI. V was cut by 4 bases and J by 7 bases, with 14 bases left in between. CDR3 size: 14 residues. CDR3 coding DNA: TGTGCCAGCAGTTCCCGGGGACCTAAACAGCCCCAGCATTTT. Protein sequence: CASSSRGPKQPQHF.

As concerns this clonotype: Given a much more abundant clone one base away, this may be a read error. The chain has TRBV11-2 and TRBJ1-2; 7 positions match TRBD1. The CDR3 covers 12 residues. V shed 5 bases, J shed 7 bases, and the junction held 4 bases outside the gene matches. Germline-derived CDR1 and CDR2 are SGHAT and FQNNGV. Here the CDR3 reads CASSLQGIGYTF. CDR3 DNA sequence: TGTGCCAGCAGCCTACAGGGGATTGGCTACACCTTC.

This clonotype appeared many times. The rearrangement uses TRBV20-1 and TRBJ2-1; 7 nucleotides align to TRBD1. This CDR3 comprises 15 residues. Per germline, CDR1 DFQATT and CDR2 SNEGSKA (reference sequence). J lost 0 bases, V lost 6 bases, and 8 bases had no gene match. The CDR3 sequence is CSAPETGISYNEQFF. The CDR3 DNA reads as TGCAGTGCCCCCGAGACAGGGATCTCCTACAATGAGCAGTTCTTC.

This clonotype was recorded a few times. V and J are TRBV13 and TRBJ1-1; no clear D gene. CDR1 and CDR2 from the germline V gene are PRHDT and FYEKMQ (reference sequence). This CDR3 region has 13 residues. Trimming pared 4 bases from V and 3 bases from J, leaving 9 bases between. The CDR3 nucleotides are TGTGCCAGCAGCTCAGCGGGAGACACTGAAGCTTTCTTT. Translation gives CASSSAGDTEAFF. The complete variable domain, with remaining parts taken from reference TRBV13 and TRBJ1-1, reads AAGVIQSPRHLIKEKRETATLKCYPIPRHDTVYWYQQGPGQDPQFLISFYEKMQSDKGSIPDRFSAQQFSDYHSELNMSSLELGDSALYFCASSSAGDTEAFFGQGTRLTVV.